A selection of T cell receptor beta chains follows, all from one sample in a study of regulatory T cells in long-lasting Graves disease. TCRdb reprocessed the multiplex PCR reads with MiXCR, giving one entry per CDR3 protein. The data contain about 530,000 distinct CDR3 sequences, 15% to 20% of them singletons. These records were also assigned to another study, of T cells in Graves' hyperthyroidism and ophthalmopathy.

The sequences come from peripheral blood mononuclear cells (PBMCs), collected at new diagnosis, from a patient treated with antithyroid drugs. The origin of the receptors is a woman aged 35 to 59 with Graves disease. Each CDR3 is given with its conserved first and last residue. D genes are given only for firm matches. Size tells how often a clone was seen (once, few, many) or the class of an expanded clone, and some rows leave it out.

v_call	j_call	clone_size	d_call	cdr3_aa	cdr3_nt
TRBV9	TRBJ1-2	few	TRBD1	CASSANERTGKLYGYTF	TGTGCCAGCAGCGCCAACGAAAGGACAGGAAAGTTATATGGCTACACCTTC
TRBV9	TRBJ1-4	-	-	CASSVRGGGSEKLFF	TGTGCCAGCAGCGTACGGGGAGGAGGGAGCGAAAAACTGTTTTTT
TRBV11-2	TRBJ1-4	many	TRBD1	CASSRLGDSNEKLFF	TGTGCCAGCAGTCGTCTAGGGGACAGCAATGAAAAACTGTTTTTT
TRBV28	TRBJ1-5	many	-	CASSLAQPQHF	TGTGCCAGCAGTTTGGCTCAGCCCCAGCATTTT
TRBV7-3	TRBJ2-1	many	TRBD1	CASSRQGGEREQFF	TGTGCCAGCAGTAGACAGGGCGGTGAGCGAGAGCAGTTCTTC
TRBV7-9	TRBJ2-3	-	-	CASSLLGGGLTDTQYF	TGTGCCAGCAGCTTACTCGGCGGGGGCCTCACAGATACGCAGTATTTT
TRBV12-3/TRBV12-4	TRBJ1-1	few	-	CASASHTEAFF	TGTGCCAGCGCAAGCCACACTGAAGCTTTCTTT
TRBV2	TRBJ2-7	many	TRBD1	CASRVDRDGEQYF	TGTGCCAGCAGAGTGGACAGGGACGGCGAGCAGTACTTC
TRBV3-1	TRBJ2-4	-	-	CASSYDGNIQYF	TGTGCCAGCAGCTACGACGGGAACATTCAGTACTTC
TRBV5-1	TRBJ1-5	many	TRBD1	CASSKTGTQPQHF	TGCGCCAGCAGCAAGACAGGGACTCAGCCCCAGCATTTT
TRBV18	TRBJ2-7	many	-	CASSLTGTHYEQYF	TGTGCCAGCTCACTTACCGGGACGCATTACGAGCAGTACTTC
TRBV3-1	TRBJ2-7	many	-	CASSQVAAGEQYF	TGTGCCAGCAGCCAGGTCGCAGCCGGGGAGCAGTACTTC
TRBV7-3	TRBJ1-4	-	-	CASSLRADEKLFF	TGTGCCAGCAGCTTACGGGCGGATGAAAAACTGTTTTTT
TRBV3-1	TRBJ2-7	many	-	CASSQDWAGTYEQYF	TGTGCCAGCAGCCAAGATTGGGCGGGGACCTACGAGCAGTACTTC
TRBV6-1	TRBJ2-3	many	TRBD2	CASSGFRTSGGRGTDTQYF	TGTGCCAGCAGTGGCTTCCGGACTAGCGGGGGCCGAGGCACAGATACGCAGTATTTT
TRBV6-1	TRBJ2-1	-	TRBD1	CASKVRGLYNEQFF	TGTGCCAGCAAGGTCAGGGGGCTTTACAATGAGCAGTTCTTC
TRBV7-3	TRBJ2-1	many	TRBD2	CASSFGTSGAYNEQFF	TGTGCCAGCAGCTTTGGGACTAGCGGGGCCTACAATGAGCAGTTCTTC
TRBV20-1	TRBJ2-1	few	TRBD2	CSARAPVVAGIYNEQFF	TGCAGTGCTAGAGCGCCGGTGGTAGCGGGGATATACAATGAGCAGTTCTTC
TRBV20-1	TRBJ2-7	few	-	CSARRPGPWDYEQYF	TGCAGTGCTAGACGTCCCGGGCCCTGGGACTACGAGCAGTACTTC
TRBV14	TRBJ2-2	few	TRBD1	CASSHRDRVFLSNTGELFF	TGTGCCAGCAGCCACCGGGACAGGGTGTTTCTCTCGAACACCGGGGAGCTGTTTTTT
TRBV25-1	TRBJ1-5	-	TRBD1	CASRQDRAEDQPQHF	TGTGCCAGCAGGCAGGACAGGGCGGAGGATCAGCCCCAGCATTTT
TRBV6-1	TRBJ1-1	few	-	CASRGGFQGVLGNTEAFF	TGTGCCAGCAGGGGGGGGTTTCAAGGGGTTCTAGGGAACACTGAAGCTTTCTTT
TRBV20-1	TRBJ1-5	-	-	CSARRGGGNQPQHF	TGCAGTGCTAGAAGGGGGGGGGGCAATCAGCCCCAGCATTTT
TRBV7-6	TRBJ2-4	few	TRBD1	CASSADRDSIQYF	TGTGCCAGCAGCGCAGACAGGGATTCCATTCAGTACTTC
TRBV6-5	TRBJ1-4	many	-	CASSYGVTNEKLFF	TGTGCCAGCAGTTACGGGGTTACTAATGAAAAACTGTTTTTT
TRBV29-1	TRBJ2-7	-	TRBD1	CSGDRDLRWYF	TGCAGCGGGGACAGGGACCTCCGGTGGTACTTC
TRBV20-1	TRBJ2-2	-	-	CSAREVNTGELFF	TGCAGTGCTAGAGAGGTGAACACCGGGGAGCTGTTTTTT
TRBV2	TRBJ2-7	-	-	CASGTGSSPDEQYF	TGTGCCAGCGGAACAGGGTCTTCCCCCGACGAGCAGTACTTC
TRBV6-1	TRBJ2-6	-	-	CASVEDSSGANVLTF	TGTGCCAGCGTTGAGGACAGCTCTGGGGCCAACGTCCTGACTTTC
TRBV29-1	TRBJ2-7	many	TRBD1	CSVAGTAYEQYF	TGCAGCGTAGCCGGGACAGCCTACGAGCAGTACTTC
TRBV20-1	TRBJ1-5	-	-	CSAREDNQPQHF	TGCAGTGCTAGAGAGGACAATCAGCCCCAGCATTTT
TRBV13	TRBJ2-2	-	TRBD1	CASSLGQGDTGEPFF	TGTGCCAGCAGCCTCGGACAGGGCGACACCGGGGAGCCGTTTTTT
TRBV24-1	TRBJ2-3	many	TRBD1	CATGDRAGDTQYF	TGTGCCACCGGTGACAGGGCGGGAGATACGCAGTATTTT
TRBV4-1	TRBJ1-3	few	-	CASSQSPKDATIYF	TGCGCCAGCAGCCAAAGCCCTAAGGACGCCACCATATATTTT
TRBV20-1	TRBJ2-7	many	-	CSARQSSYEQYF	TGCAGTGCTAGACAGAGCTCCTACGAGCAGTACTTC
TRBV6-1	TRBJ1-5	few	TRBD1	CASRVDRFNQPQHF	TGTGCCAGCAGAGTGGACAGGTTCAATCAGCCCCAGCATTTT
TRBV6-5	TRBJ2-7	many	-	CASSYEQVYEQYF	TGTGCCAGCAGTTACGAACAGGTCTACGAGCAGTACTTC
TRBV11-2	TRBJ1-4	few	-	CASSLATGTVLNEKLFF	TGTGCCAGCAGCTTAGCCACCGGGACGGTCCTTAATGAAAAACTGTTTTTT
TRBV3-1	TRBJ2-7	many	-	CASSPQISPGEQYF	TGTGCCAGCAGCCCTCAAATATCCCCTGGAGAGCAGTACTTC
TRBV6-5	TRBJ1-1	many	-	CASSYSSGRALVAEAFF	TGTGCCAGCAGTTACTCGAGTGGTAGGGCCCTGGTGGCTGAAGCTTTCTTT
TRBV18	TRBJ1-1	many	TRBD1	CASSQGEGTEAFF	TGTGCCAGCTCTCAGGGGGAGGGCACTGAAGCTTTCTTT
TRBV13	TRBJ1-4	few	-	CASSSSGFQNEKLFF	TGTGCCAGCAGCTCGTCCGGGTTCCAAAATGAAAAACTGTTTTTT
TRBV6-1	TRBJ2-7	many	-	CASSLMDGSYEQYF	TGTGCCAGCAGCCTCATGGACGGCTCCTACGAGCAGTACTTC
TRBV10-3	TRBJ2-1	few	-	CAISESTRDTGQFF	TGTGCCATCAGTGAGTCGACTCGGGACACGGGGCAGTTCTTC
TRBV11-2	TRBJ2-7	many	TRBD1	CASREMRSDRGYEQYF	TGTGCCAGCAGGGAGATGAGATCGGACAGGGGCTACGAGCAGTACTTC
TRBV18	TRBJ1-4	many	-	CASSPSANEKLFF	TGTGCCAGCTCACCGTCAGCTAATGAAAAACTGTTTTTT